The source of this T cell receptor (beta chain) is a study of PD-1 blockade in classical Hodgkin lymphoma. Clones were sequenced by immunoSEQ multiplex PCR, and TCRdb holds only the in-frame ones, with some missing. The sample has 40,000 to 55,000 clones, around 80% seen once. Time point: cycle 4 day 1 (C4D1), after six to seven weeks of nivolumab. In every patient, relapse followed autologous stem cell transplantation, while exposure to brentuximab vedotin differed. Germline CDR1 SGHRS, CDR2 YFSETQ. The length of the CDR3 is 15 residues. V was trimmed by 0 bases and J by 0 bases, leaving 10 bases between them. Findings and caveats of the study: Newly diagnosed patients had diversity similar to the baseline diversity of complete responders. Underlying causes for the observed repertoire differences were not defined, possibly disease activity or prior therapy.

This clone was detected a few times. Its antigen is not identified. At the DNA level, this CDR3 is encoded by other sequences in the same sample as well. V gene TRBV5-1 combines with J gene TRBJ2-7; maybe TRBD2 (6 bases). The sample here was peripheral blood mononuclear cells (PBMCs), taken before the fourth cycle of nivolumab. This receptor was taken from a human donor with classical Hodgkin lymphoma. Here the CDR3 reads CASSLAGGSSYEQYF. CDR3 nucleotide sequence: TGCGCCAGCAGCTTGGCCGGGGGAAGCTCCTACGAGCAGTACTTC.